The clone carrying this T cell receptor beta chain was recorded many times. Its antigen is unknown. The sample comes from a study of T cells in Graves' hyperthyroidism and ophthalmopathy. Study-wide background: The authors collected peripheral blood at initial diagnosis, before any treatment.

PBMCs were derived from 9.5 to 10 ml fresh peripheral blood. Amplification of TCR beta CDR3 regions used RNA as the template. The study used the HTBI primer set for a first-round RT-PCR of the TCR CDR3. Via MiXCR, TCRdb re-called the multiplex PCR reads, giving one row per CDR3 protein. The data hold fewer than 400,000 distinct CDR3 sequences, with around 15% observed a single time. Deletions cut 0 bases from V and 7 bases from J, with 10 bases between. The CDR3 covers 14 residues. Germline V gives CDR1 SGHAT, CDR2 FQNNGV. Study-wide points: Most thyroid clonotypes that were expanded above 0.001 also turned up in blood.

The sample consisted of blood. This sequence originates from a man between 45 and 60 years old with Graves' ophthalmopathy. The J gene is TRBJ1-5, the V gene TRBV11-2; D might be TRBD1 (5 bases). The chain's CDR3 is CASSLEGRGQPQHF. As DNA, the CDR3 is TGTGCCAGCAGCTTAGAAGGGCGGGGCCAGCCCCAGCATTTT.